Sequencing of this T cell receptor (beta chain) was carried out in a study of T-cell reconstitution after alpha-beta-depleted transplantation in children. This clonotype was counted many times. Construction of the TCRbeta library involved unique molecular identifiers. TCRdb reanalysed the PCR reads using MiXCR and keeps one entry per CDR3 protein. The profile shows about 600,000 distinct CDR3 sequences, roughly 13% of them singletons. The specimen comprised PBMCs, mostly from graft donor cells, sampled 360 days after TCRalphabeta/CD19-depleted stem cell transplant. This TCR was sampled from a male patient younger than 18 who had a stem cell transplant for acute myeloid leukemia, so the T cells may come from the graft donor.

The CDR3 region has the DNA TGCAGTGCTACGGGGACTAGAGATACGCAGTATTTT. It codes for CSATGTRDTQYF. The chain is built from TRBV20-1 and TRBJ2-3; 8 bases agree with TRBD2. With V trimmed by 4 bases and J by 5 bases, 2 bases remained unmatched. The germline CDR1 and CDR2 sequences are DFQATT and SNEGSKA (reference sequence). The length of the CDR3 is 12 residues.